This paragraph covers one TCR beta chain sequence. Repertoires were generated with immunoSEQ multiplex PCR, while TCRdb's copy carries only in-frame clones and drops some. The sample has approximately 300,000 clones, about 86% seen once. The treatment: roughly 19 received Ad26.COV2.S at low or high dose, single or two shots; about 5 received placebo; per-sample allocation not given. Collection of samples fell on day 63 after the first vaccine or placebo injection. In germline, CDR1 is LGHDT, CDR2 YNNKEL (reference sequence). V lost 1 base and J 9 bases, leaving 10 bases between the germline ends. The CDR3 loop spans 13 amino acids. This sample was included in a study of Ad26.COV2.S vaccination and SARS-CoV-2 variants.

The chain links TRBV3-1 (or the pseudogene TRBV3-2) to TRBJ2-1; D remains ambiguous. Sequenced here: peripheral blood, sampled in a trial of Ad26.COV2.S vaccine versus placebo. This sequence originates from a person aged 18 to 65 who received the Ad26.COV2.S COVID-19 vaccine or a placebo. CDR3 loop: CASSQASMAEQFF. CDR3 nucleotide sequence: TGTGCCAGCAGCCAAGCTTCAATGGCTGAGCAGTTCTTC.